Given below is one T cell receptor beta chain in context. This record belongs to a study of CD8 T cells in Susac syndrome. Trimming took off 0 bases at V and 8 bases at J, with 10 bases between the two ends. The V gene's germline CDR1 is LGHNA and CDR2 YSLEER. The CDR3 has 14 residues. RNA was extracted with the RNeasy kit, and a quantity of roughly 0.5 to 1 ug was reverse transcribed using random hexamers. With immunoSEQ multiplex PCR, TCR beta CDR3 was amplified across 54 Vbeta and 13 Jbeta. TCRdb passed the immunoSEQ multiplex PCR reads through MiXCR, listing each CDR3 protein once. This table has 110,000 or so distinct CDR3 sequences, nearly 95% appearing once. Controls were healthy donors chosen to match patients in age and sex. CD8+ and CD4+ T cells were negatively isolated; TEMRA cells were FACS-enriched.

The sample was CD4+ T cells from PBMCs. The receptor comes from a human donor in good health. This rearrangement joins TRBV4-3 to TRBJ1-4; D is undetermined. CDR3 sequence: CASSQDLYPEKLFF. In DNA, the CDR3 is TGCGCCAGCAGCCAAGATCTGTATCCGGAAAAACTGTTTTTT.